This passage covers 15 T cell receptor beta chains from one sample sequenced in a study of T cells after yellow fever vaccination. TCRdb re-called the 5' RACE reads through MiXCR, storing one row per CDR3 protein. The repertoire holds a few hundred thousand distinct CDR3 sequences, 6.8% seen once, with about 18% in the top ten. The material sequenced was PBMCs, taken more than 40 days after the first yellow fever vaccination. These receptors all stem from a man younger than 35 who received the YFV17D yellow fever vaccine.

The V and J genes are TRBV6-6 and TRBJ1-1; 8 bases are shared with TRBD1. The CDR3 sequence is 13 residues long. From germline, CDR1 is MNHNY and CDR2 SVGAGI (reference sequence). V was clipped by 8 bases and J by 9 bases; unmatched bases: 11. The CDR3 region is CASVYSGTGKAFF. The CDR3 DNA reads TGTGCCAGCGTCTACTCCGGGACAGGTAAAGCTTTCTTT.

This clonotype came up a few times. The chain carries TRBV6-5 and TRBJ1-1; D remains unclear. The ends were cut back, 4 bases at V and 1 base at J, with 1 base in the middle. The germline V gene encodes CDR1 MNHEY and CDR2 SVGAGI. The CDR3 consists of 11 residues. The CDR3 DNA reads TGTGCCAGCAGTTGGAACACTGAAGCTTTCTTT. It codes for CASSWNTEAFF.

This clonotype was picked up a small number of times. CDR3 loop: CASSPRLGQRSYEQYF. The CDR3 DNA reads as TGTGCCAGCTCACCGCGACTGGGACAGCGCTCCTACGAGCAGTACTTC. This chain links TRBV18 with TRBJ2-7, with 7 bases that match TRBD1. The V segment lost 3 bases and the J segment 0 bases; nucleotides outside the gene matches: 8. The CDR3 totals 16 residues. Germline CDR1 reads KGHSH; CDR2 reads LQKENI.

On this clonotype: The conserved closing phenylalanine or tryptophan is absent in this CDR3, likely reflecting a read error. The chain links TRBV10-2 to TRBJ2-1; the D is unclear. CDR3 length equals 15 residues. The V gene's germline CDR1 is WSHSY and CDR2 SAAADI. The V end was cut by 2 bases, the J end by 7 bases, with 15 bases between. For the CDR3, the DNA is TGCGCCAGCAGTGAGAGGGCTAACGGACCTAATGAGCAGTTCTCC. This encodes CASSERANGPNEQFS.

The chain employs TRBV19 and TRBJ1-5; a weak D match, TRBD1 (5 bases). The CDR3 contains 14 residues. V was cut by 6 bases and J by 7 bases, with 16 bases left in between. The germline CDR1 and CDR2 sequences are LNHDA and SQIVND (reference sequence). This chain's CDR3 is CASSPMRGRQPQHF. Here the CDR3 DNA reads TGTGCCAGTAGCCCCATGAGGGGAAGGCAGCCCCAGCATTTT.

This clonotype was found many times. The chain recombines TRBV12-3 or TRBV12-4 with TRBJ2-5; no reliable D call. Trimming took off 5 bases at V and 7 bases at J, with 11 bases between the two ends. The length of the CDR3 is 12 residues. CDR3 coding DNA: TGTGCCAGCAGTCCCCCACGAGCGACCCAGTACTTC. It is translated as CASSPPRATQYF.

Many counts were recorded for this clonotype. The CDR3 loop is CASSLCGALPGGNTGELFF. Written as DNA, the CDR3 is TGTGCCAGCAGCCTTTGCGGTGCGCTTCCCGGGGGGAACACCGGGGAGCTGTTTTTT. The rearrangement joins TRBV5-6 to TRBJ2-2; TRBD2 is a possible D gene (6 bases). Germline lookup yields CDR1 SGHDT and CDR2 YYEEEE. The length of the CDR3 is 19 residues. V lost 4 bases and J 1 base, leaving 23 bases between the germline ends.

This clonotype was counted a few times. V usage is TRBV7-2 and J usage is TRBJ1-4; 8 bases are a match to TRBD1. The trim removed 2 bases at V and 0 bases at J, leaving 8 bases unmatched. Looked up from germline, CDR1 is SGHTA and CDR2 is FQGNSA. This CDR3 is built from 18 residues. The CDR3 DNA sequence: TGTGCCAGCAGCTTACGCGGGACAGGATTCACAACTAATGAAAAACTGTTTTTT. Translating it yields CASSLRGTGFTTNEKLFF.

This clonotype was observed a few times. The chain employs TRBV5-6 and TRBJ2-3, with D possibly matching TRBD2 (6 bases). V lost 5 bases to trimming and J lost 3 bases, with 16 bases between them. The CDR3 is 15 amino acids. Germline CDR1 SGHDT, CDR2 YYEEEE. This CDR3 reads CASRNSDYPTDTQYF. The CDR3 nucleotides are TGTGCCAGCAGAAATTCGGACTATCCAACAGATACGCAGTATTTT.

This clonotype was detected only a few times. This sequence joins TRBV3-1 and TRBJ2-3; 9 nucleotides line up with TRBD2. This CDR3 has 16 amino acids. The germline V gene encodes CDR1 LGHDT and CDR2 YNNKEL (reference sequence). Losses at the gene ends were 2 bases for V and 0 bases for J; bases not matched to a gene: 3. CDR3 protein: CASSQLAGSSTDTQYF. The CDR3 DNA follows: TGTGCCAGCAGCCAACTAGCGGGGTCTAGCACAGATACGCAGTATTTT.

This clonotype was recorded a few times. The genes are TRBV6-2 or TRBV6-3 and TRBJ2-1; perhaps TRBD1 as D (6 bases). Germline V gene sequence: CDR1 MNHEY, CDR2 SVGEGT. V was pared by 5 bases and J by 9 bases, with 14 bases between. The CDR3 extends over 13 amino acids. This chain's CDR3 is CASSMPGASEQFF. In DNA form, the CDR3 reads TGTGCCAGCAGTATGCCAGGGGCGAGTGAGCAGTTCTTC.

The V gene is TRBV28, the J gene TRBJ1-1; D not certain. CDR3 length equals 14 residues. Deletions cut 5 bases from V and 2 bases from J, with 12 bases between. Per germline, CDR1 MDHEN and CDR2 SYDVKM. The CDR3 sequence: CASSVGYGNTEAFF. The CDR3 DNA sequence: TGTGCCAGCAGTGTTGGGTACGGTAACACTGAAGCTTTCTTT.

This rearrangement joins TRBV6-5 to TRBJ1-6, with 8 positions matching TRBD1. The CDR3 has 15 amino acids. Germline loops: CDR1 MNHEY, CDR2 SVGAGI. V trimming: 6 bases; J trimming: 10 bases; junction bases outside the gene matches: 11. The CDR3 here is CASSYGQGFGSPLHF. DNA of the CDR3: TGTGCCAGCAGCTACGGACAGGGTTTTGGCTCACCCCTCCACTTT.

There are many counts of this clonotype. Here the CDR3 reads CASSLLAGGRETQYF. CDR3 DNA sequence: TGTGCCAGCAGTTTACTAGCGGGGGGGCGGGAGACCCAGTACTTC. This chain joins TRBV27 and TRBJ2-5; TRBD2 agrees at 12 bases. V trimming: 2 bases; J trimming: 5 bases; junction bases outside the gene matches: 3. From germline, CDR1 is MNHEY and CDR2 SMNVEV (reference sequence). The CDR3 has 15 amino acids.

J is TRBJ2-7 and V is TRBV7-9, with no clear D. This CDR3 region has 12 residues. The V end was cut by 4 bases, the J end by 4 bases, with 8 bases between. CDR1 is SEHNR and CDR2 is FQNEAQ in the germline V gene (reference sequence). CDR3 residues: CASSYGLYEQYF. The CDR3 DNA sequence: TGTGCCAGCAGCTACGGGTTATACGAGCAGTACTTC.